The rows below give T cell receptor beta chains drawn from one sample of a study of T cells in Graves' hyperthyroidism and ophthalmopathy. TCRdb recomputed calls from the multiplex PCR reads with MiXCR, one row per CDR3 protein. The table has roughly 630,000 distinct CDR3 sequences, approximately 14% seen once. Sequenced input: blood. These receptors all come from a woman aged 25 to 45 with Graves' hyperthyroidism. Both conserved end residues are part of each CDR3. Each record gives: D gene, J gene, clone size, V gene, CDR3 protein, CDR3 DNA. A D gene is named only where the DNA matches it firmly. Only part of the rows carry a size: once, few, many, or a class if the clone is expanded.

D: TRBD2
J: TRBJ2-5
size: many
V: TRBV7-2
CDR3: CASSTRTSRGKETQYF
DNA: TGTGCCAGCAGTACAAGGACTAGCCGCGGGAAAGAGACCCAGTACTTC

D: NA
J: TRBJ2-3
size: many
V: TRBV11-2
CDR3: CASSFGRLADTQYF
DNA: TGTGCCAGCAGCTTTGGAAGGTTGGCAGATACGCAGTATTTT

D: TRBD2
J: TRBJ2-5
size: many
V: TRBV24-1
CDR3: CATSGTSGSQETQYF
DNA: TGTGCCACCAGTGGGACTAGCGGGAGCCAAGAGACCCAGTACTTC

D: TRBD2
J: TRBJ2-7
size: many
V: TRBV20-1
CDR3: CSALTSGGPYSYEQYF
DNA: TGCAGTGCCCTGACTAGCGGCGGACCCTACTCCTACGAGCAGTACTTC

D: TRBD2
J: TRBJ2-7
size: many
V: TRBV7-9
CDR3: CASSLRSSGSAYEQYF
DNA: TGTGCCAGCAGCTTAAGGTCGAGCGGGAGCGCCTACGAGCAGTACTTC

D: TRBD1
J: TRBJ2-3
size: NA
V: TRBV27
CDR3: CASRTGPPDTQYF
DNA: TGTGCCAGCAGGACAGGGCCCCCAGATACGCAGTATTTT

D: NA
J: TRBJ2-2
size: few
V: TRBV12-3/TRBV12-4
CDR3: CASSLEGANTGELFF
DNA: TGTGCCAGCAGTTTGGAGGGAGCGAACACCGGGGAGCTGTTTTTT

D: TRBD2
J: TRBJ2-1
size: few
V: TRBV19
CDR3: CASSRTSGRIDEQFF
DNA: TGTGCCAGTAGTCGGACTAGCGGGAGGATCGATGAGCAGTTCTTC

D: TRBD1
J: TRBJ2-7
size: NA
V: TRBV4-1
CDR3: CASSQASGQSYEQYF
DNA: TGCGCCAGCAGCCAAGCTTCGGGACAGTCCTACGAGCAGTACTTC

D: NA
J: TRBJ1-1
size: many
V: TRBV18
CDR3: CASSPRQKNTEAFF
DNA: TGTGCCAGCTCACCACGTCAGAAGAACACTGAAGCTTTCTTT

D: NA
J: TRBJ1-6
size: NA
V: TRBV6-6
CDR3: CASSYSLERVRPGESPLHF
DNA: TGTGCCAGCAGTTACTCACTTGAACGGGTGAGGCCCGGGGAGTCACCCCTCCACTTT

D: NA
J: TRBJ1-1
size: few
V: TRBV6-5
CDR3: CASSYPPQMNTEAFF
DNA: TGTGCCAGCAGTTACCCCCCCCAAATGAACACTGAAGCTTTCTTT

D: NA
J: TRBJ1-1
size: few
V: TRBV30
CDR3: CAWSSWEMDHQQYMNTEAFF
DNA: TGTGCCTGGAGTTCGTGGGAAATGGACCACCAACAGTACATGAACACTGAAGCTTTCTTT

D: NA
J: TRBJ1-2
size: many
V: TRBV7-2
CDR3: CASSSWTSGYTF
DNA: TGTGCCAGCAGCTCCTGGACGTCTGGCTACACCTTC

D: TRBD2
J: TRBJ2-3
size: NA
V: TRBV11-2
CDR3: CASSPTGGSGTDTQYF
DNA: TGTGCCAGCAGCCCCACAGGCGGGAGTGGCACAGATACGCAGTATTTT

D: NA
J: TRBJ1-2
size: NA
V: TRBV28
CDR3: CASSGPGFYGYTF
DNA: TGTGCCAGCAGTGGCCCCGGATTCTATGGCTACACCTTC

D: NA
J: TRBJ2-7
size: many
V: TRBV2
CDR3: CASSEALPGTYEQYF
DNA: TGTGCCAGCAGTGAAGCGCTTCCGGGGACTTACGAGCAGTACTTC

D: TRBD2
J: TRBJ2-1
size: NA
V: TRBV11-2
CDR3: CASKAGGPNEQFF
DNA: TGTGCCAGCAAAGCGGGAGGGCCGAATGAGCAGTTCTTC

D: TRBD1
J: TRBJ2-5
size: many
V: TRBV9
CDR3: CASSVSGTAGETQYF
DNA: TGTGCCAGCAGCGTATCCGGGACAGCAGGCGAGACCCAGTACTTC

D: TRBD2
J: TRBJ2-1
size: many
V: TRBV3-1
CDR3: CASSQEGTSGIDEQFF
DNA: TGTGCCAGCAGCCAAGAAGGGACTAGCGGGATCGATGAGCAGTTCTTC

D: NA
J: TRBJ2-3
size: few
V: TRBV6-1
CDR3: CASSGTGYSDTQYF
DNA: TGTGCCAGCAGCGGGACGGGTTACTCAGATACGCAGTATTTT

D: NA
J: TRBJ2-5
size: NA
V: TRBV27
CDR3: CASRGTSETQYF
DNA: TGTGCCAGCAGAGGGACTTCAGAGACCCAGTACTTC

D: NA
J: TRBJ2-3
size: many
V: TRBV7-3
CDR3: CASSLTPKLQLDTQYF
DNA: TGTGCCAGCAGCTTAACTCCAAAACTACAGTTGGATACGCAGTATTTT

D: TRBD2
J: TRBJ2-1
size: NA
V: TRBV2
CDR3: CASRAGGPGNEQFF
DNA: TGTGCCAGCAGAGCGGGAGGGCCGGGTAATGAGCAGTTCTTC